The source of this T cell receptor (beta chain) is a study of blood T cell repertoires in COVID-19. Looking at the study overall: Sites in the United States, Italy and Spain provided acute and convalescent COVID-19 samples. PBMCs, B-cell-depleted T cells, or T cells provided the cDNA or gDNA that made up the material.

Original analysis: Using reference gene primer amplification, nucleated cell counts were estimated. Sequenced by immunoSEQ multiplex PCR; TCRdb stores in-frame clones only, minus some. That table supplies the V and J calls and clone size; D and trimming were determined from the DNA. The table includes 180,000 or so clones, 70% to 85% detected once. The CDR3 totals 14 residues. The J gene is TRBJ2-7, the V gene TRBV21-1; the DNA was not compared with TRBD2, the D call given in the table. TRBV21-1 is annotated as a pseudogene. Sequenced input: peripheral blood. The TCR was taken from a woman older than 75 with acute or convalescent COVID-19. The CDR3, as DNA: TGTGCCAGCAGCTTCGGGGTGAGCTCCTACGAGCAGTACTTC. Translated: CASSFGVSSYEQYF.